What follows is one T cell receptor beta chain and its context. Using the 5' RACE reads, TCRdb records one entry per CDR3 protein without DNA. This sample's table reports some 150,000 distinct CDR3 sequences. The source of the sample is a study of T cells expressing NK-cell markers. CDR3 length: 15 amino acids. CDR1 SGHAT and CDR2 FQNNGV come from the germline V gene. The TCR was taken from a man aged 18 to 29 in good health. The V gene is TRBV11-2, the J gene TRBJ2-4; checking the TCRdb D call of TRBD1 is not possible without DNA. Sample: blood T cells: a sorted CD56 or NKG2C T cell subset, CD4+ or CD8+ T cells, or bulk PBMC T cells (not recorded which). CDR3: CASSLDPAGKNIQYF. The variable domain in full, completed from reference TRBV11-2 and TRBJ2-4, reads EAGVAQSPRYKIIEKRQSVAFWCNPISGHATLYWYQQILGQGPKLLIQFQNNGVVDDSQLPKDRFSAERLKGVDSTLKIQPAKLEDSAVYLCASSLDPAGKNIQYFGAGTRLSVL.